The 25 T cell receptor beta chains below come from one sample, sequenced in a study of graft-versus-host responses after intestinal transplantation. The data were produced by immunoSEQ multiplex PCR, yet TCRdb's version contains in-frame clones alone and is incomplete. The data contain roughly 89,000 clones, 90% to 95% of them singletons. These receptors have no known antigen. This specimen consisted of unstimulated CD4+ T cells sorted from spleen or lymph node cells, obtained before intestinal transplant. The source is a human donor who received an intestinal transplant.

The V and J genes are TRBV27 and TRBJ2-2; possibly TRBD2 for D (6 bases). The CDR3 has 15 residues. Germline V gene sequence: CDR1 MNHEY, CDR2 SMNVEV (reference sequence). Trimming shortened V by 7 bases and J by 0 bases, and 12 bases separated the two germline ends. CDR3: CASKAGNANTGELFF. DNA of the CDR3: TGTGCCAGCAAGGCGGGGAACGCGAACACCGGGGAGCTGTTTTTT.

The rearrangement links TRBV12-5 to TRBJ1-6; D call uncertain. CDR1 LGHNT and CDR2 FRNRAP come from the germline V gene. Trimming removed 5 bases at V and 8 bases at J, with 10 bases between. The CDR3 runs 13 residues. The CDR3 DNA reads as TGTGCTAGTGGTCCCTCCCCCTATTCACCCCTCCACTTT. This encodes CASGPSPYSPLHF.

The chain joins TRBV19 to TRBJ1-6; 7 bases align to TRBD1. The germline gives CDR1 LNHDA, CDR2 SQIVND (reference sequence). J lost 6 bases, V lost 9 bases, and 14 bases had no gene match. The CDR3 has 16 residues. This chain's CDR3 is CASTATGNVPNSPLHF. The CDR3, as DNA: TGTGCCAGCACCGCGACAGGGAATGTACCTAATTCACCCCTCCACTTT.

This clone was recorded only once. The J gene is TRBJ1-5, the V gene TRBV7-2, with D possibly TRBD1 on 5 matching bases. This CDR3 is 13 amino acids long. V lost 1 base, J lost 10 bases, and 11 bases lay in between. Germline CDR1 is SGHTA and CDR2 is FQGNSA. Here the CDR3 reads CASSLGGLSPQHF. CDR3 coding DNA: TGTGCCAGCAGCTTAGGGGGCCTTTCACCCCAGCATTTT.

This sequence joins TRBV5-1 and TRBJ2-2, with a weak D call TRBD1 (5 bases). The germline V and J ends were trimmed by 2 bases and 1 base, with 6 bases remaining between them. This CDR3 has 14 residues. From germline, CDR1 is SGHRS and CDR2 YFSETQ. CDR3 amino acids: CASSFDRNTGELFF. The CDR3 DNA follows: TGCGCCAGCAGCTTCGACAGGAACACCGGGGAGCTGTTTTTT.

V and J are TRBV9 and TRBJ2-3; D perhaps matches TRBD1 (5 bases). This CDR3 contains 13 residues. The V end was cut by 2 bases, the J end by 4 bases, with 8 bases between. Germline V gene sequence: CDR1 SGDLS, CDR2 YYNGEE. The CDR3 here is CASSVGAADTQYF. CDR3 coding DNA: TGTGCCAGCAGCGTTGGGGCAGCAGATACGCAGTATTTT.

Here the CDR3 reads CASSVATAPRGDTQYF. The CDR3 DNA reads as TGTGCCAGCAGCGTAGCTACGGCTCCCCGCGGAGATACGCAGTATTTT. J is TRBJ2-3 and V is TRBV9, with no clear D. Germline V lookup: CDR1 SGDLS, CDR2 YYNGEE. This CDR3 is 16 amino acids long. V was cut by 0 bases and J by 5 bases, with 16 bases left in between. The full variable domain, completed using reference TRBV9 and TRBJ2-3, is DSGVTQTPKHLITATGQRVTLRCSPRSGDLSVYWYQQSLDQGLQFLIQYYNGEERAKGNILERFSAQQFPDLHSELNLSSLELGDSALYFCASSVATAPRGDTQYFGPGTRLTVL.

V gene TRBV7-2 combines with J gene TRBJ2-1, with 11 bases aligning to TRBD2. With 1 base clipped from V and 8 bases from J, the junction kept 4 bases outside the gene matches. CDR1 SGHTA and CDR2 FQGNSA come from the germline V gene. This CDR3 has 15 residues. The CDR3 loop reads CASSLVAGGRDEQFF. DNA of the CDR3: TGTGCCAGCAGCTTAGTAGCGGGGGGGCGCGATGAGCAGTTCTTC.

The J gene is TRBJ1-5, the V gene TRBV6-6, with D perhaps TRBD1 (6 bases). The V gene lost 2 bases and the J gene lost 2 bases, with 7 bases spanning the gap. From germline, CDR1 is MNHNY and CDR2 SVGAGI (reference sequence). The CDR3 has 14 amino acids. The CDR3, as DNA: TGTGCCAGCAGTTACCGGACAGGCAATCAGCCCCAGCATTTT. Amino acids: CASSYRTGNQPQHF.

The chain joins TRBV27 to TRBJ2-2, with TRBD1 identical over 7 bases. This CDR3 has 16 residues. Germline trimming cut 6 bases from V and 5 bases from J; bases unmatched to any gene: 12. Germline V CDR1 and CDR2: MNHEY, SMNVEV (reference sequence). The CDR3 protein is CASSRMTGTGTGELFF. The CDR3 DNA reads as TGTGCCAGCAGCCGGATGACAGGGACGGGGACCGGGGAGCTGTTTTTT.

The gene calls are TRBV10-2 and TRBJ2-7, with TRBD2 matching 10 bases. This CDR3 has 18 residues. The ends lost 2 bases at V and 4 bases at J; junction bases unmatched: 14. Germline loops: CDR1 WSHSY, CDR2 SAAADI. CDR3 region: CASSETPVLAGKQYEQYF. DNA for the CDR3: TGCGCCAGCAGTGAGACCCCCGTACTAGCGGGGAAGCAATACGAGCAGTACTTC.

The chain uses TRBV7-2 and TRBJ1-1; D is perhaps TRBD1 (5 bases). This CDR3 comprises 15 residues. V dropped 2 bases and J dropped 1 base, with 11 bases sitting between them. CDR1 SGHTA and CDR2 FQGNSA come from the germline V gene. CDR3 coding DNA: TGTGCCAGCAGCTTAAACCCCCAGGGGAACACTGAAGCTTTCTTT. It is translated as CASSLNPQGNTEAFF.

The CDR3 DNA sequence: TGTGCCAGCAGCGAACGGGGGGGCGGAAGGAATACGCAGTATTTT. Its translation: CASSERGGGRNTQYF. V and J are TRBV5-4 and TRBJ2-3, with 8 bases fitting TRBD2. V gave up 4 bases and J gave up 7 bases; unmatched junction bases: 11. CDR1 SGHNT and CDR2 YYREEE come from the germline V gene (reference sequence). The CDR3 spans 15 residues. Combining the CDR3 with reference TRBV5-4 and TRBJ2-3 gives the whole variable domain ETGVTQSPTHLIKTRGQQVTLRCSSQSGHNTVSWYQQALGQGPQFIFQYYREEENGRGNFPPRFSGLQFPNYSSELNVNALELDDSALYLCASSERGGGRNTQYFGPGTRLTVL.

The V and J genes are TRBV5-1 and TRBJ1-5; D is undetermined. CDR3 length: 15 amino acids. CDR1 is SGHRS, CDR2 YFSETQ, per germline. Trimming removed 2 bases from V and 4 bases from J, with 13 bases in between. The CDR3 DNA is TGCGCCAGCAGCTTTAACGGAGACGCAAATCAGCCCCAGCATTTT. Protein: CASSFNGDANQPQHF.

The chain has TRBV5-1 and TRBJ1-4; D call uncertain. V dropped 2 bases and J dropped 5 bases, with 13 bases sitting between them. Germline loops: CDR1 SGHRS, CDR2 YFSETQ. CDR3 size: 15 residues. The CDR3 DNA reads TGCGCCAGCAGCTTTCGAACGGGTGGGAATGAAAAACTGTTTTTT. Translated: CASSFRTGGNEKLFF.

The chain couples TRBV4-3 to TRBJ2-6; TRBD2 is a possible D gene (5 bases). Trimming left V 1 base short and J 2 bases short, with 6 bases between. The CDR3 has 15 amino acids. CDR1 and CDR2 (germline): LGHNA, YSLEER. For the CDR3, the DNA is TGCGCCAGCAGCCAAGCCGGGACTGGGGCCAACGTCCTGACTTTC. Protein product: CASSQAGTGANVLTF.

The chain uses TRBV5-1 and TRBJ2-4; D is perhaps TRBD2 (6 bases). With 3 bases removed from V and 8 bases from J, the gap between germline ends came to 9 bases. Germline CDR1 SGHRS, CDR2 YFSETQ. This CDR3 comprises 12 residues. The chain's CDR3 is CASSSGRDIQYF. Here the CDR3 DNA reads TGCGCCAGCAGCTCCGGGAGAGACATTCAGTACTTC.

The chain carries TRBV27 and TRBJ2-7; possible D gene TRBD2, 6 bases. From germline, CDR1 is MNHEY and CDR2 SMNVEV (reference sequence). The CDR3 is made up of 18 amino acids. Between the trimmed V and J ends, which lost 0 bases and 0 bases, there was a span of 18 bases. The CDR3: CASSLSRRGPPSSYEQYF. CDR3 DNA: TGTGCCAGCAGTTTATCTCGGAGGGGCCCCCCGAGCTCCTACGAGCAGTACTTC.

The chain joins TRBV4-3 to TRBJ2-7; TRBD1 aligns across 9 bases. V lost 5 bases to trimming and J lost 5 bases; unmatched junction nucleotides: 10. The CDR3 consists of 15 residues. Germline CDR1 LGHNA, CDR2 YSLEER. CDR3 nucleotide sequence: TGCGCCAGCAGCAATACGGGGACAGGGAAGAACGAGCAGTACTTC. Translation gives CASSNTGTGKNEQYF.

J is TRBJ2-5 and V is TRBV7-8; D call uncertain. The CDR3 loop spans 12 amino acids. The ends were cut back, 4 bases at V and 5 bases at J, with 8 bases in the middle. The germline V gene encodes CDR1 SGHVS and CDR2 FQNEAQ. In nucleotides, the CDR3 is TGTGCCAGCAGCTACTCGGAGGAGACCCAGTACTTC. Translating it yields CASSYSEETQYF.

There are a few counts of this clone. The chain recombines TRBV6-5 with TRBJ1-5, with 7 bases matching TRBD1. J was trimmed by 2 bases and V by 5 bases; bases with no gene match: 3. Germline V gene sequence: CDR1 MNHEY, CDR2 SVGAGI. The CDR3 totals 14 residues. As DNA, the CDR3 is TGTGCCAGCAGTCACGGACAGGGCAATCAGCCCCAGCATTTT. It encodes CASSHGQGNQPQHF.

The J gene is TRBJ2-3, the V gene TRBV19, with 12 bases aligning to TRBD1. In germline, CDR1 is LNHDA, CDR2 SQIVND (reference sequence). Trimming cost V 7 bases and J 6 bases; bases outside gene matches: 11. The CDR3 covers 16 residues. The CDR3 sequence: CASTPTGTGGADTQYF. DNA for the CDR3: TGTGCCAGTACCCCGACCGGGACAGGGGGCGCGGATACGCAGTATTTT.

The V gene is TRBV12-5, the J gene TRBJ2-3, with D uncertain. The germline gives CDR1 LGHNT, CDR2 FRNRAP. The V end was cut by 1 base, the J end by 0 bases, with 5 bases between. The CDR3 consists of 14 residues. CDR3 sequence: CASGLGGSTDTQYF. CDR3 coding DNA: TGTGCTAGTGGTTTGGGAGGAAGCACAGATACGCAGTATTTT.

DNA of the CDR3: TGTGCCAGCAGCGTAGATAGACTAGCGGGGTACAATGAGCAGTTCTTC. Protein product: CASSVDRLAGYNEQFF. V is TRBV9 and J is TRBJ2-1; 11 bases line up with TRBD2. CDR3 length: 16 residues. Trimming at V came to 0 bases and at J to 4 bases, leaving 3 bases not matched to a gene. Germline-derived CDR1 and CDR2 are SGDLS and YYNGEE.

The chain links TRBV18 to TRBJ1-1, with TRBD1 as a possible D gene (5 bases). CDR1 and CDR2 (germline): KGHSH, LQKENI. Trimming stripped 2 bases from V and 8 bases from J, with 18 bases between. The CDR3 is 15 residues long. CDR3 protein: CASSPTQDSLREAFF. The CDR3 bases are TGTGCCAGCTCACCAACTCAAGACAGCCTCAGGGAAGCTTTCTTT.